This paragraph covers one T cell receptor (beta chain) sequence. Preparation of the TCRbeta library involved a method that used unique molecular identifiers. TCRdb analysed the PCR reads with MiXCR anew, one entry per CDR3 protein. The table lists hundreds of thousands of distinct CDR3 sequences, approximately 13% of them singletons, with around 5.8% in the top ten. These data are taken from a study of T-cell reconstitution after alpha-beta-depleted transplantation in children. The ends were cut back, 7 bases at V and 1 base at J, with 13 bases in the middle. Germline CDR1 reads GTSNPN; CDR2 reads SVGIG (reference sequence). The CDR3 is 14 residues long.

The TCR originated in a human donor who donated a stem cell graft to a child with combined immunodeficiency. Source: PBMCs from the stem cell graft donor, taken from the stem cell graft. The chain recombines TRBV30 with TRBJ2-2; D is perhaps TRBD1 (6 bases). The chain's CDR3 is CAFTGHMNTGELFF. The CDR3 nucleotides are TGTGCCTTCACGGGACACATGAACACCGGGGAGCTGTTTTTT. Combining the CDR3 with reference TRBV30 and TRBJ2-2 gives the whole variable domain SQTIHQWPATLVQPVGSPLSLECTVEGTSNPNLYWYRQAAGRGLQLLFYSVGIGQISSEVPQNLSASRPQDRQFILSSKKLLLSDSGFYLCAFTGHMNTGELFFGEGSRLTVL.